This TCR beta chain is drawn from a study of cytomegalovirus exposure and HLA in healthy donors. In the study overall: Out of roughly 200 million T cells, an earlier analysis found roughly 110 million unique TCR beta sequences in total.

To note about this clone: Its matching antigen is unknown.

In nominal health when sampled, donors likely had unrecorded immune exposures nonetheless. Study conclusions and caveats: For TCR beta chains, V- and J-gene trimming was later linked to a missense DCLRE1C variant. When a later analysis was performed, an Asian-associated ancestry cluster reportedly had fewer N-insertions than the approximately 690-donor mean.

The V end was cut by 3 bases, the J end by 0 bases, with 12 bases between. Germline CDR1 reads KGHSH; CDR2 reads LQKENI. This CDR3 region has 17 residues. Both 60 Vbeta primers and 13 Jbeta primers went into the PCR. Sequencing used immunoSEQ multiplex PCR; TCRdb keeps in-frame clones, though not all of them. The table has approximately 150,000 clones, roughly 80% seen once. Sequences were obtained from PBMCs. The chain has TRBV18 and TRBJ1-6; D might be TRBD1 (5 bases). The clonotype was recovered from a woman aged 25 to 39 in good health and CMV-seropositive. CDR3 sequence reads: CASSPGGVRSYNSPLHF. The DNA for the CDR3 is TGTGCCAGCTCACCCGGAGGGGTTCGCTCCTATAATTCACCCCTCCACTTT.